This TCR beta chain was sequenced during a study of technical replicates of blood from a few donors. The CDR3 spans 15 residues. Germline CDR1 is LNHDA and CDR2 is SQIVND (reference sequence). V was pared by 4 bases and J by 7 bases, with 7 bases of the junction left unmatched. Method: immunoSEQ multiplex PCR; TCRdb's copy keeps in-frame clones and lacks some. This sample has around 83,000 clones, with 94% found just once. This TCR came from a human donor in good health. The sequenced sample was T cells isolated from PBMCs. This chain connects TRBV19 to TRBJ1-6, with 7 positions matching TRBD1. The CDR3 coding sequence is TGTGCCAGTAGTAAGGGACAGTACCTAAATTCACCCCTCCACTTT. Protein product: CASSKGQYLNSPLHF. Supplemented by reference TRBV19 and TRBJ1-6, the full variable domain reads DGGITQSPKYLFRKEGQNVTLSCEQNLNHDAMYWYRQDPGQGLRLIYYSQIVNDFQKGDIAEGYSVSREKKESFPLTVTSAQKNPTAFYLCASSKGQYLNSPLHFGNGTRLTVT.